The clone carrying this T cell receptor beta chain is a singleton in its sample. Germline lookup yields CDR1 LNHDA and CDR2 SQIVND (reference sequence). The CDR3 sequence is 16 residues long. V was clipped by 5 bases and J by 7 bases; unmatched bases: 11. The data belong to a study of blood T cell repertoires in COVID-19. Study-wide context: The study drew acute and convalescent COVID-19 samples from the United States, Italy and Spain. PBMCs, B-cell-depleted T cells, or T cells were the source of the cDNA or gDNA that made up the material.

Original handling: Nucleated cell number was recorded as an estimate derived from reference gene primer amplification. Method: immunoSEQ multiplex PCR; TCRdb's copy keeps in-frame clones and lacks some. V and J calls and clone size are those listed in that table; D and trimming were worked out from the DNA. The sample shows 120,000 to 150,000 clones, about 90% of them seen only once. The TCR was taken from a human donor in a cohort sampled during active COVID-19. Sequenced material: peripheral blood. V gene TRBV19 combines with J gene TRBJ1-6, with 7 bases lining up with TRBD1. In DNA form, the CDR3 reads TGTGCCAGTAGTCCTTCGGGGGGGACAGAGAATTCACCCCTCCACTTT. Its translation is CASSPSGGTENSPLHF.